The 11 T cell receptor beta chains below all came from one sample that was sequenced in a study of PD-L1 blockade in urothelial cancer. Repertoires were generated with immunoSEQ multiplex PCR, while TCRdb's copy carries only in-frame clones and drops some. The data contain around 2,200 clones, 37% of them seen just once; the ten biggest clones take up about 16%. This specimen was tumor tissue, taken before atezolizumab (anti-PD-L1) treatment. The receptors derive from a man between 60 and 75 years old with urothelial cancer.

The rearrangement links TRBV28 to TRBJ2-7; D is perhaps TRBD2 (6 bases). CDR1 and CDR2 (germline): MDHEN, SYDVKM. The CDR3 totals 15 residues. The germline V and J ends were trimmed by 2 bases and 6 bases, with 17 bases remaining between them. The CDR3 nucleotides are TGTGCCAGCAGTTTAGGCCGAGCGGGTAGAGGCGAGCAGTACTTC. This translates into CASSLGRAGRGEQYF.

The chain combines TRBV28 with TRBJ1-1; 7 bases are a match to TRBD1. The CDR3 loop spans 14 amino acids. Germline loops: CDR1 MDHEN, CDR2 SYDVKM. V gave up 8 bases and J gave up 4 bases; unmatched junction bases: 10. In DNA, the CDR3 is TGTGCCAGCGTGTCACAGGGGAGTGCCACTGAAGCTTTCTTT. Protein sequence: CASVSQGSATEAFF.

A few counts support this clone. The V call is TRBV11-3, the J call TRBJ2-3; D is perhaps TRBD1 (5 bases). This CDR3 comprises 15 residues. Germline CDR1 and CDR2: SGHNT and YENEEA. The ends were cut back, 0 bases at V and 1 base at J, with 8 bases in the middle. CDR3 residues: CASSLDGRGTDTQYF. CDR3 nucleotides: TGTGCCAGCAGCTTAGATGGCAGGGGCACAGATACGCAGTATTTT.

This clone was recorded a few times. The chain employs TRBV9 and TRBJ2-6; no clear D. With 0 bases removed from V and 4 bases from J, the gap between germline ends came to 11 bases. Germline assignment: CDR1 SGDLS and CDR2 YYNGEE. The CDR3 extends over 16 amino acids. CDR3 residues: CASSVGRNQGANVLTF. As DNA, the CDR3 is TGTGCCAGCAGCGTAGGGCGAAATCAAGGGGCCAACGTCCTGACTTTC.

V gene TRBV19 combines with J gene TRBJ2-6; D gene ambiguous. V was pared by 6 bases and J by 4 bases, with 13 bases between. The CDR3 has 15 residues. Germline V gene lookup returns CDR1 LNHDA and CDR2 SQIVND (reference sequence). As DNA, the CDR3 is TGTGCCAGTAGCCTCACCTTAGGCGGGGCCAACGTCCTGACTTTC. Its translation is CASSLTLGGANVLTF.

This clone was detected a few times. The chain employs TRBV6-8 and TRBJ1-1; D gene ambiguous. The CDR3 sequence is 15 residues long. CDR1 and CDR2 from the germline V gene are MNHGY and SAAAGT. Trimming took off 6 bases at V and 4 bases at J, with 18 bases between the two ends. The CDR3 bases are TGTGCCAGCAGCTCACTGGGCATCAAGGGCACTGAAGCTTTCTTT. Translated, it gives CASSSLGIKGTEAFF.

This clone is deemed medium-sized (0.01 to 0.1%). This chain uses TRBV11-3 with TRBJ1-1; 9 bases fit TRBD1. The V and J ends lost 3 bases and 2 bases, in that order; junction bases with no gene match: 7. Germline loops: CDR1 SGHNT, CDR2 YENEEA. The CDR3 length is 16 residues. The CDR3 DNA reads as TGTGCCAGCAGCTTGGGACAGGGCGTACCAAACACTGAAGCTTTCTTT. This sequence encodes CASSLGQGVPNTEAFF.

This clone has more than one count but fewer than ten. This chain uses TRBV28 with TRBJ1-2; 7 bases fit TRBD1. The germline gives CDR1 MDHEN, CDR2 SYDVKM. Trimming took 6 bases from V and 8 from J; bases not matched to a gene: 9. The CDR3 covers 13 residues. For the CDR3, the DNA is TGTGCCAGCAGCCGACTCGACAGGGAAGGCTACACCTTC. Translating gives CASSRLDREGYTF.

This clone has just a few counts. This rearrangement joins TRBV6-8 to TRBJ1-4, with D uncertain. V shed 0 bases and J shed 5 bases, with 16 bases lying between them. CDR3 length equals 17 residues. Germline CDR1 MNHGY, CDR2 SAAAGT. The DNA of the CDR3 is TGTGCCAGCAGTTACTCGGGCCCGGCGGAAGGGAATGAAAAACTGTTTTTT. Residues: CASSYSGPAEGNEKLFF.

The chain employs TRBV19 and TRBJ1-4, with D possibly being TRBD1 (5 bases). The V end lost 7 bases, the J end lost 8 bases, and 20 bases lay between the germline ends. Germline-derived CDR1 and CDR2 are LNHDA and SQIVND (reference sequence). The CDR3 length is 15 residues. Here the CDR3 reads CASTESRVGEEKLFF. Written as DNA, the CDR3 is TGTGCCAGTACCGAATCCAGGGTGGGTGAAGAAAAACTGTTTTTT. Based on the CDR3 plus reference TRBV19 and TRBJ1-4, the full variable domain is DGGITQSPKYLFRKEGQNVTLSCEQNLNHDAMYWYRQDPGQGLRLIYYSQIVNDFQKGDIAEGYSVSREKKESFPLTVTSAQKNPTAFYLCASTESRVGEEKLFFGSGTQLSVL.

Only a few counts were recorded for this clone. The V call is TRBV9, the J call TRBJ2-6, with D unresolved. Germline CDR1 SGDLS, CDR2 YYNGEE. The CDR3 contains 15 residues. Trimming took 0 bases from V and 4 from J, leaving 8 bases between them. CDR3 nucleotide sequence: TGTGCCAGCAGCGTAGGAACCTTGGGGGCCAACGTCCTGACTTTC. Amino acid sequence: CASSVGTLGANVLTF.